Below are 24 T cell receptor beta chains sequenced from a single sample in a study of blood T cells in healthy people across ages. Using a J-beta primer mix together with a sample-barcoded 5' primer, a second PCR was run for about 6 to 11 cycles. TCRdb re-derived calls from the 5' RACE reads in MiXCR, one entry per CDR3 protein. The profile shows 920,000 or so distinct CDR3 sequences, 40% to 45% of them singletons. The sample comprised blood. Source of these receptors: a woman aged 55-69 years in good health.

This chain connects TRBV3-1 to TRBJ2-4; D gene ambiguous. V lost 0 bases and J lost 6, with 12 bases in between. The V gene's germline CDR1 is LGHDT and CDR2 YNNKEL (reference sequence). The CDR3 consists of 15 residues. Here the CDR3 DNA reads TGTGCCAGCAGCCAAGATCCAAAAAGCATAAACATTCAGTACTTC. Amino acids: CASSQDPKSINIQYF.

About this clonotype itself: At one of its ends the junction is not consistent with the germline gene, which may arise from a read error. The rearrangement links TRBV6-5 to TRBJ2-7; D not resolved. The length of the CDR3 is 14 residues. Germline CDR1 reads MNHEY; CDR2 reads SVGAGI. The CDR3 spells CAGSYSGGDYEQYF. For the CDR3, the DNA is TGTGCCGGCAGTTACTCGGGCGGAGACTACGAGCAGTACTTC.

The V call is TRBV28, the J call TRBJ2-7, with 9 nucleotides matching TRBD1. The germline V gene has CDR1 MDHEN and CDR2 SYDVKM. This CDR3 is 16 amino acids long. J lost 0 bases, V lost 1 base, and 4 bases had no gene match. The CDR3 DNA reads TGTGCCAGCAGTTTATCGGGACAGGGCGGCTCCTACGAGCAGTACTTC. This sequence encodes CASSLSGQGGSYEQYF.

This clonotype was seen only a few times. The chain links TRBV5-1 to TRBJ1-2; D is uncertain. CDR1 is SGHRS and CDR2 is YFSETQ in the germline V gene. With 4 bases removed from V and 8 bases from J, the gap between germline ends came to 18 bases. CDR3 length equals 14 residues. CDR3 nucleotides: TGCGCCAGCAGCACCTCCGGGCCACGAGACGGCTACACCTTC. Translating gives CASSTSGPRDGYTF.

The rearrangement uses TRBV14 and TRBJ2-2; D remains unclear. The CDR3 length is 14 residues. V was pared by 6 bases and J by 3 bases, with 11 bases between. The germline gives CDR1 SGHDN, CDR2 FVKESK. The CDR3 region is CASSLLPHTGELFF. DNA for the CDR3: TGTGCCAGCAGTCTTTTACCTCACACCGGGGAGCTGTTTTTT.

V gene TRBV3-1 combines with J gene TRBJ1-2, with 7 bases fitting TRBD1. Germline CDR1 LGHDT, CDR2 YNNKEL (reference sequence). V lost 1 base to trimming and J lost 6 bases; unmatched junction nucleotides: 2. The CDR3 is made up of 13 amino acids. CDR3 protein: CASSQVQGNGYTF. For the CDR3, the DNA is TGTGCCAGCAGCCAAGTACAGGGGAATGGCTACACCTTC.

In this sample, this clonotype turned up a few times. CDR3 bases: TGTGCCACCAGCAGAGAGGGACAGGGGTTCCTTGGTGGCTACACCTTC. It is translated as CATSREGQGFLGGYTF. The chain combines TRBV15 with TRBJ1-2; 10 bases are a match to TRBD1. CDR1 and CDR2 (germline): LNHNV, YYDKDF (reference sequence). The junction had 8 bases not matched to a gene; V was cut back by 0 bases and J by 7 bases. The CDR3 totals 16 residues.

This CDR3 reads CASSDGLAGLLGELFF. The CDR3 DNA is TGTGCCAGCAGTGATGGGCTAGCGGGACTGCTCGGGGAGCTGTTTTTT. V gene TRBV2 combines with J gene TRBJ2-2, with 9 bases identical to TRBD2. CDR3 length: 16 amino acids. The V gene end was trimmed by 3 bases and the J gene end by 7 bases; junction bases not matched to a gene: 9. Germline CDR1 and CDR2: SNHLY and FYNNEI.

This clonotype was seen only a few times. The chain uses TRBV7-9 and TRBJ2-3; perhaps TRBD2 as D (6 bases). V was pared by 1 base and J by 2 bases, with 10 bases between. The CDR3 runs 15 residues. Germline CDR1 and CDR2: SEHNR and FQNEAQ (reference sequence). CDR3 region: CASSLGGGDTDTQYF. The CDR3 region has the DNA TGTGCCAGCAGCTTAGGTGGCGGGGACACAGATACGCAGTATTTT.

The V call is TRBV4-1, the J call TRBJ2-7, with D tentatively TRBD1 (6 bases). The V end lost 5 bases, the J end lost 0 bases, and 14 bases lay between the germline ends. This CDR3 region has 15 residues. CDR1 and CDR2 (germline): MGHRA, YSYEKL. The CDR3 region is CASSYGTTSSYEQYF. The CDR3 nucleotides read TGCGCCAGCAGCTATGGGACAACGAGCTCCTACGAGCAGTACTTC.

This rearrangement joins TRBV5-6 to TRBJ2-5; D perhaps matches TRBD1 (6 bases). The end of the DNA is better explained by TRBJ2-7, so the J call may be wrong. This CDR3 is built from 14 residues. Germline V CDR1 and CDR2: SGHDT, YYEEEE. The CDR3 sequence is CASSTGTTYYEQYF. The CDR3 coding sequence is TGTGCCAGCAGCACCGGGACAACGTACTACGAGCAGTACTTC.

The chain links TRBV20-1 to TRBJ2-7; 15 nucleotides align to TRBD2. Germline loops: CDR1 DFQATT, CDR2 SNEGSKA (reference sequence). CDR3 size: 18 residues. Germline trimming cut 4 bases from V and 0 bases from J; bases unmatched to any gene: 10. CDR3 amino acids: CSAMILGLAGGSSYEQYF. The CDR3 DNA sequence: TGCAGTGCTATGATTCTAGGACTAGCGGGAGGGAGCTCCTACGAGCAGTACTTC.

This CDR3 reads CSASSGRPPYEQYF. In DNA form, the CDR3 reads TGCAGTGCTAGTAGCGGGAGGCCTCCCTACGAGCAGTACTTC. The J gene is TRBJ2-7, the V gene TRBV20-1, with TRBD2 matching over 10 bases. Losses at the gene ends were 3 bases for V and 2 bases for J; bases not matched to a gene: 4. The V gene's germline CDR1 is DFQATT and CDR2 SNEGSKA (reference sequence). This CDR3 region has 14 residues.

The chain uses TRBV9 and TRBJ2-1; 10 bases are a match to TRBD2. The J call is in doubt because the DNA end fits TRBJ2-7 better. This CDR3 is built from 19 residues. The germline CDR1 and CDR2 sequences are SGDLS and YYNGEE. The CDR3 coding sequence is TGTGCCAGCAGCGTAAGGAGCCTAACTAGCGGGATAAACTACAATGAGCAGTACTTC. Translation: CASSVRSLTSGINYNEQYF.

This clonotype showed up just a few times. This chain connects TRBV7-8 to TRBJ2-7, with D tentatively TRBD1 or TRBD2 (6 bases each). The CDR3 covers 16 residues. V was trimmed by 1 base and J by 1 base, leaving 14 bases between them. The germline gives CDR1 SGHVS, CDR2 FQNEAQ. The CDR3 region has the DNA TGTGCCAGCAGCTTAGTGGTGGGGGGCTGGTCCTACGAGCAGTACTTC. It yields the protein CASSLVVGGWSYEQYF.

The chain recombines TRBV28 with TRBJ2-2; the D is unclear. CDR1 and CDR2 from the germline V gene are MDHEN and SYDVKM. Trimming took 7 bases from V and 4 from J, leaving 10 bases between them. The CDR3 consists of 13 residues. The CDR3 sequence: CASTKRRTGELFF. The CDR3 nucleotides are TGTGCCAGCACTAAGCGTCGCACCGGGGAGCTGTTTTTT. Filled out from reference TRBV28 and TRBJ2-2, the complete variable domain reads DVKVTQSSRYLVKRTGEKVFLECVQDMDHENMFWYRQDPGLGLRLIYFSYDVKMKEKGDIPEGYSVSREKKERFSLILESASTNQTSMYLCASTKRRTGELFFGEGSRLTVL.

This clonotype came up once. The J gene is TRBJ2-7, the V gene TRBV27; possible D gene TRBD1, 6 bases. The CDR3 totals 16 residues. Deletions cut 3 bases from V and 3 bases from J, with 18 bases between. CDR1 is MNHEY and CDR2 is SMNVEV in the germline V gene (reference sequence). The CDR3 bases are TGTGCCAGCAGTTTTCAGGGGTCGGTTGGTCTCTACGAGCAGTACTTC. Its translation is CASSFQGSVGLYEQYF.

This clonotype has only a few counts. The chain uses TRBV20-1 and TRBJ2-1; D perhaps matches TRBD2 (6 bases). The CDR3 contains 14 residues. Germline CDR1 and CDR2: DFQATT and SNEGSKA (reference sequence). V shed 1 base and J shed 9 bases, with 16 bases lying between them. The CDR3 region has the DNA TGCAGTGCTAGAGCGGGGGTGGGGACGAGTGAGCAGTTCTTC. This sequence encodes CSARAGVGTSEQFF.

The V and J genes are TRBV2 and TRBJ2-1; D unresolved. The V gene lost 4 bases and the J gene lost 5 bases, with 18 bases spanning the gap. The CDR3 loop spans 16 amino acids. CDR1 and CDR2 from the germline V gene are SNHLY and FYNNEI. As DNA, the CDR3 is TGTGCCAGCAGTGTATTAGGAATACCTTCTAACAATGAGCAGTTCTTC. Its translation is CASSVLGIPSNNEQFF.

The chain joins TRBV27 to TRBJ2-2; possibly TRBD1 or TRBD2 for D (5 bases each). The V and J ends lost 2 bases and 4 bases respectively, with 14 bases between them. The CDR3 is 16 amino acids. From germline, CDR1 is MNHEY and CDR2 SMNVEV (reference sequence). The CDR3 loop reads CASSLVTAAGTGELFF. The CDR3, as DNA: TGTGCCAGCAGTTTAGTGACAGCCGCGGGCACCGGGGAGCTGTTTTTT.

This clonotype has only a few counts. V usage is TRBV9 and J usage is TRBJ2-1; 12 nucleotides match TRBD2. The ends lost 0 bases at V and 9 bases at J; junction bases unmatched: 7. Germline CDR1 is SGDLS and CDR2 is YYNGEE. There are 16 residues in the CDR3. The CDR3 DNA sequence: TGTGCCAGCAGCGTAGTGCGACTAGCGGGAGTGGGTGAGCAGTTCTTC. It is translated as CASSVVRLAGVGEQFF. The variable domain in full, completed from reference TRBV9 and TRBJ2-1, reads DSGVTQTPKHLITATGQRVTLRCSPRSGDLSVYWYQQSLDQGLQFLIQYYNGEERAKGNILERFSAQQFPDLHSELNLSSLELGDSALYFCASSVVRLAGVGEQFFGPGTRLTVL.

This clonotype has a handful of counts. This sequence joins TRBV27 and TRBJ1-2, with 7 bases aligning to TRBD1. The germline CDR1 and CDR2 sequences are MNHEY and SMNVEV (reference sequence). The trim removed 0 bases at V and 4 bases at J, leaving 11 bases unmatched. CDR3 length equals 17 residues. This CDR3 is CASSLSIGAGQFYGYTF. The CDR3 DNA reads TGTGCCAGCAGTTTATCGATAGGGGCGGGACAGTTCTATGGCTACACCTTC.

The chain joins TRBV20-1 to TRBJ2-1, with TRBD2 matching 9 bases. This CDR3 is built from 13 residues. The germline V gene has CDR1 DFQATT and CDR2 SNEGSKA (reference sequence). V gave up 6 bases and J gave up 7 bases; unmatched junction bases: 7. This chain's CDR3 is CSALSGSRNEQFF. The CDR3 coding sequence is TGCAGTGCCCTTAGCGGGAGTAGGAATGAGCAGTTCTTC.

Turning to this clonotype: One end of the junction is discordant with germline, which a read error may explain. CDR3 nucleotides: TGCGCCAGCAGCCAAGGGACAGGGATTATGAACACTGAGGCTTTCTTT. This codes for CASSQGTGIMNTEAFF. This sequence joins TRBV4-1 and TRBJ1-1, with 8 nucleotides matching TRBD1. Germline V gene lookup returns CDR1 MGHRA and CDR2 YSYEKL. CDR3 length: 16 amino acids.